The text below deals with one T cell receptor beta chain. What it recognizes is unknown. The data were taken from a study of early T cells in non-severe SARS-CoV-2 infection. Study-wide context: Chains from this unsorted whole-blood bulk RNA could not be paired.

V trimming: 1 base; J trimming: 4 bases; junction bases outside the gene matches: 9. The CDR3 spans 16 residues. Germline CDR1 MNHEY, CDR2 SVGAGI. Broader study findings: Anti-spike CD8 specificities were favored by VDJdb matching, whose results missed private and CD4 specificities.

Researchers tagged individual cDNA molecules with unique molecular identifiers. Using its own MiXCR run on the 5' RACE reads, TCRdb lists one record per CDR3 protein. The data show about 83,000 distinct CDR3 sequences, approximately 13% seen once. The V call is TRBV6-5, the J call TRBJ1-2; TRBD1 aligns across 7 bases. The clonotype was recovered from an adult who was a healthcare worker with PCR-confirmed SARS-CoV-2 infection or an uninfected control (not recorded which). Material: whole blood. The CDR3 DNA reads as TGTGCCAGCAGTTACTATACTAGGGACAGAGCCTATGGCTACACCTTC. Residues: CASSYYTRDRAYGYTF.